The 17 T cell receptor beta chains reported below all come from one sample, sequenced in a study of blood T cell repertoires in COVID-19. The method was immunoSEQ multiplex PCR; TCRdb's version includes in-frame clones alone and lacks a portion of them. The data show 200,000 to 250,000 clones, about four fifths seen once. Sequenced sample: peripheral blood. All receptors come from a woman between 18 and 29 years old with acute or convalescent COVID-19.

The genes are TRBV13 and TRBJ2-7, with a possible D match to TRBD1 (6 bases). V dropped 1 base and J dropped 6 bases, with 10 bases sitting between them. This CDR3 region has 13 residues. From germline, CDR1 is PRHDT and CDR2 FYEKMQ (reference sequence). The CDR3: CASSLDRAVEQYF. The CDR3 DNA follows: TGTGCCAGCAGCTTAGACAGGGCGGTCGAGCAGTACTTC.

This chain links TRBV28 with TRBJ1-1, with a tentative D call TRBD1 (6 bases). V was clipped by 6 bases and J by 11 bases, with 13 bases between them. CDR1 and CDR2 (germline): MDHEN, SYDVKM. CDR3 length equals 11 residues. CDR3 residues: CASRTGPFAFF. The CDR3 DNA sequence: TGTGCCAGCAGGACAGGACCATTCGCTTTCTTT.

The chain joins TRBV7-9 to TRBJ2-2; D may be TRBD2 (5 bases). Germline-derived CDR1 and CDR2 are SEHNR and FQNEAQ (reference sequence). Trimming shortened V by 6 bases and J by 4 bases, and 12 bases separated the two germline ends. The CDR3 has 14 amino acids. CDR3 DNA sequence: TGTGCCAGCAGTGGTGCGCGGGCCACCGGGGAGCTGTTTTTT. This encodes CASSGARATGELFF.

The chain couples TRBV14 to TRBJ2-1, with TRBD2 matching 8 bases. CDR3 size: 17 residues. From germline, CDR1 is SGHDN and CDR2 FVKESK. Germline trimming cut 4 bases from V and 5 bases from J; bases unmatched to any gene: 13. DNA for the CDR3: TGTGCCAGCAGCCCACTCGTCCGGGAGGGGACACACAATGAGCAGTTCTTC. Translation gives CASSPLVREGTHNEQFF.

The CDR3 sequence: CASSLRLAGLDEQFF. In DNA, the CDR3 is TGTGCCAGCAGCTTAAGACTAGCGGGTTTGGATGAGCAGTTCTTC. The chain recombines TRBV7-9 with TRBJ2-1, with 10 bases aligning to TRBD2. Germline CDR1 is SEHNR and CDR2 is FQNEAQ (reference sequence). V shed 2 bases, J shed 8 bases, and the junction held 6 bases outside the gene matches. CDR3 size: 15 residues.

The chain recombines TRBV29-1 with TRBJ2-1; the match to TRBD2 covers 8 bases. Germline V gene sequence: CDR1 SQVTM, CDR2 ANQGSEA. This CDR3 has 14 residues. With 0 bases clipped from V and 4 bases from J, the junction kept 2 bases outside the gene matches. The CDR3 reads CSVEDGGEYNEQFF. Here the CDR3 DNA reads TGCAGCGTTGAAGACGGGGGGGAGTACAATGAGCAGTTCTTC.

The sample holds many counts of this clone. This chain links TRBV30 with TRBJ1-5; no clear D. V was trimmed by 2 bases and J by 5 bases, leaving 10 bases between them. In germline, CDR1 is GTSNPN, CDR2 SVGIG (reference sequence). The CDR3 runs 13 residues. The CDR3 DNA follows: TGTGCCTGGAGTCTTCAGGTTGATCAGCCCCAGCATTTT. Residues: CAWSLQVDQPQHF.

The chain uses TRBV28 and TRBJ1-4; 9 bases line up with TRBD1. The germline gives CDR1 MDHEN, CDR2 SYDVKM. V was clipped by 6 bases and J by 7 bases; unmatched bases: 6. The CDR3 length is 14 residues. This chain's CDR3 is CASSLGQGPEKLFF. In DNA, the CDR3 is TGTGCCAGCAGCCTCGGACAGGGGCCTGAAAAACTGTTTTTT.

This clone was seen just once. This chain joins TRBV5-1 and TRBJ1-5; 9 bases are shared with TRBD1. Germline assignment: CDR1 SGHRS and CDR2 YFSETQ. This CDR3 is 16 amino acids long. V lost 3 bases to trimming and J lost 4 bases; unmatched junction nucleotides: 8. The CDR3 loop reads CASSWGDREGNQPQHF. For the CDR3, the DNA is TGCGCCAGCAGCTGGGGGGACAGGGAAGGAAATCAGCCCCAGCATTTT.

The chain combines TRBV2 with TRBJ2-5, with D tentatively TRBD2 (6 bases). The CDR3 length is 14 residues. V shed 6 bases and J shed 1 base, with 12 bases lying between them. CDR1 and CDR2 from the germline V gene are SNHLY and FYNNEI. The CDR3 nucleotides are TGTGCCAGCAGCCCCCGGACTACCCAAGAGACCCAGTACTTC. This translates into CASSPRTTQETQYF.

V and J are TRBV10-2 and TRBJ2-1; TRBD1 agrees at 10 bases. Per germline, CDR1 WSHSY and CDR2 SAAADI. J lost 15 bases, V lost 7 bases, and 9 bases had no gene match. This CDR3 spans 12 amino acids. The CDR3 spells CASIDDRGLWFF. For the CDR3, the DNA is TGCGCCAGCATAGATGACAGGGGGCTATGGTTCTTC.

The chain combines TRBV9 with TRBJ2-1; 10 positions match TRBD1. The germline CDR1 and CDR2 sequences are SGDLS and YYNGEE. The CDR3 covers 15 residues. V gave up 4 bases and J gave up 5 bases; unmatched junction bases: 6. The CDR3 sequence: CASSPAGQGNNEQFF. Written as DNA, the CDR3 is TGTGCCAGCAGCCCCGCGGGACAGGGGAACAATGAGCAGTTCTTC.

CDR3 region: CASSLAPASNEQFF. The DNA of the CDR3 is TGTGCCAGCAGCTTAGCACCAGCGAGCAATGAGCAGTTCTTC. The V call is TRBV7-8, the J call TRBJ2-1; D ambiguous. The CDR3 extends over 14 amino acids. V gave up 0 bases and J gave up 6 bases, with 9 bases separating them. Germline V CDR1 and CDR2: SGHVS, FQNEAQ.

This rearrangement joins TRBV7-9 to TRBJ1-1; 9 nucleotides align to TRBD1. CDR1 SEHNR and CDR2 FQNEAQ come from the germline V gene (reference sequence). The J segment lost 3 bases and the V segment lost 6 bases, leaving 17 bases of the junction unmatched. The CDR3 spans 18 residues. CDR3 sequence reads: CASRSKVVSTGGDTEAFF. The CDR3 DNA follows: TGTGCCAGCAGGTCCAAGGTAGTTTCGACAGGGGGTGACACTGAAGCTTTCTTT.

Remarks on this clone: The same CDR3 is also encoded by other DNA sequences in this sample. The rearrangement joins TRBV7-9 to TRBJ1-1; the D gene is possibly TRBD1 (5 bases). Trimming removed 5 bases from V and 1 base from J, with 8 bases in between. CDR1 and CDR2 (germline): SEHNR, FQNEAQ (reference sequence). This CDR3 spans 13 amino acids. The CDR3 region is CASSAQGNTEAFF. The DNA for the CDR3 is TGTGCCAGCAGCGCTCAGGGGAACACTGAAGCTTTCTTT.

This rearrangement joins TRBV20-1 to TRBJ1-1; D gene uncertain. This CDR3 is built from 9 residues. CDR1 and CDR2 from the germline V gene are DFQATT and SNEGSKA (reference sequence). The CDR3 DNA sequence: TGCAGGCCCGGGGATGAAGCTTTCTTT. Its protein product is CRPGDEAFF.

J is TRBJ2-1 and V is TRBV7-3, with 9 bases fitting TRBD1. The CDR3 totals 17 residues. Germline loops: CDR1 SGHTA, CDR2 FQGTGA. Trimming took 5 bases from V and 7 from J; bases not matched to a gene: 15. The DNA for the CDR3 is TGTGCCAGCAGCGCCCGACCCGGGACAGGGTCCCGGAATGAGCAGTTCTTC. It specifies CASSARPGTGSRNEQFF.